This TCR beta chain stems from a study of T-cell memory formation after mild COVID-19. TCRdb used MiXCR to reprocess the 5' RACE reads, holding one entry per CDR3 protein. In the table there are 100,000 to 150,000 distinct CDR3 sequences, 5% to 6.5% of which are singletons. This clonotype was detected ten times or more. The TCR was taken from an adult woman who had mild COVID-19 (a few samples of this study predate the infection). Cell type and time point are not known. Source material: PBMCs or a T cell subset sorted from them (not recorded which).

CDR3 DNA sequence: TGTGCCAGCAGTGGTGACTCACTGAGGAATCAGCCCCAGCATTTT. Amino acids: CASSGDSLRNQPQHF. The chain couples TRBV12-3 or TRBV12-4 to TRBJ1-5; D call uncertain. The CDR3 is made up of 15 amino acids. Trimming took 5 bases from V and 4 from J, leaving 15 bases between them.